The 14 T cell receptor beta chains in this list originate from one sample, sequenced in a study of human T cells and chemical hapten exposure. Via MiXCR, TCRdb re-called the RACE reads, giving one row per CDR3 protein. The table lists about 40,000 distinct CDR3 sequences, 3% to 4% of them singletons. Time point described: patch test 2, 6 weeks after DPC sensitization. As to treatment: therapeutic diphenylcyclopropenone sensitization with weekly scalp DPC. This sample comprised whole blood, obtained in connection with sensitization to the hapten diphenylcyclopropenone (DPC). The receptors here all came from a man in his forties with alopecia areata. Some clones in this sample may be carry-over from other donors' samples.

Ten or more counts support this clonotype. V usage is TRBV5-1 and J usage is TRBJ1-1; D possibly corresponds to TRBD1 (5 bases). Deletions cut 0 bases from V and 7 bases from J, with 19 bases between. Germline values: CDR1 SGHRS, CDR2 YFSETQ. CDR3 length: 16 residues. This CDR3 reads CASSLDGSRVGDEAFF. CDR3 nucleotides: TGCGCCAGCAGCTTGGACGGGAGCAGGGTAGGGGATGAAGCTTTCTTT.

This clonotype was seen repeatedly, ten times or more. V gene TRBV5-5 combines with J gene TRBJ1-2, with TRBD1 matching 7 bases. CDR3 length equals 14 residues. From germline, CDR1 is SGHKS and CDR2 YYEKEE (reference sequence). V gave up 0 bases and J gave up 8 bases; unmatched junction bases: 7. Written as DNA, the CDR3 is TGTGCCAGCAGCTTGGAGGGCAGGGGGAAAGGCTACACCTTC. Amino acid sequence: CASSLEGRGKGYTF.

This clonotype was recorded at least ten times. This rearrangement joins TRBV19 to TRBJ2-7, with D unresolved. CDR3 length: 11 residues. Trimming shortened V by 5 bases and J by 2 bases, and 4 bases separated the two germline ends. The germline V gene encodes CDR1 LNHDA and CDR2 SQIVND (reference sequence). CDR3 sequence (DNA): TGTGCCAGTAGTGGAGCCTACGAGCAGTACTTC. Its protein is CASSGAYEQYF.

This clonotype was seen repeatedly, ten times or more. The V gene is TRBV3-1, the J gene TRBJ2-5; 11 nucleotides agree with TRBD2. CDR1 is LGHDT and CDR2 is YNNKEL in the germline V gene (reference sequence). This CDR3 comprises 15 residues. The V gene end was trimmed by 7 bases and the J gene end by 3 bases; junction bases not matched to a gene: 7. CDR3 protein: CASKTSGIIKETQYF. The CDR3 DNA is TGTGCCAGCAAGACTAGCGGGATAATCAAAGAGACCCAGTACTTC.

This clonotype was detected only a few times. This sequence joins TRBV7-9 and TRBJ1-6; D unclear. This CDR3 contains 12 residues. Germline V gene lookup returns CDR1 SEHNR and CDR2 FQNEAQ (reference sequence). Trimming took 1 base from V and 10 from J, leaving 5 bases between them. The CDR3 DNA reads TGTGCCAGCAGCTTAGGGCACTCACCCCTCCACTTT. This sequence encodes CASSLGHSPLHF.

In the case of this clonotype: A read error may be the cause here, since a much bigger clone is one base away. V usage is TRBV28 and J usage is TRBJ2-5; D might be TRBD1 (6 bases). This CDR3 has 17 amino acids. Germline loops: CDR1 MDHEN, CDR2 SYDVKM. Between the trimmed V and J ends, which lost 1 base and 4 bases, there was a span of 19 bases. For the CDR3, the DNA is TGTGCCAGCAGTTTATTACAGGGCCCAACATTACGAGAGACCCAGTACTTC. Residues: CASSLLQGPTLRETQYF.

This clonotype was seen ten or more times. CDR3 in DNA: TGTGCCAGCACCACCCGGGACGGGATATACGAGCAGTACTTC. As protein: CASTTRDGIYEQYF. The V call is TRBV28, the J call TRBJ2-7; D possibly uses TRBD1 or TRBD2 (5 bases each). V dropped 7 bases and J dropped 4 bases, with 17 bases sitting between them. Germline CDR1 reads MDHEN; CDR2 reads SYDVKM. The CDR3 sequence is 14 residues long.

This clonotype was observed at least ten times. The DNA for the CDR3 is TGTGCCAGCTCCGGGACAGGGGGCCGGAATGAGCAGTTCTTC. This sequence encodes CASSGTGGRNEQFF. V usage is TRBV2 and J usage is TRBJ2-1; 12 nucleotides line up with TRBD1. The CDR3 is 14 residues long. J lost 7 bases, V lost 8 bases, and 6 bases had no gene match. Per the germline V gene, CDR1 is SNHLY and CDR2 is FYNNEI.

This clonotype was picked up a small number of times. The chain combines TRBV5-6 with TRBJ2-1, with D tentatively TRBD2 (6 bases). Trimming took 3 bases from V and 12 from J, leaving 13 bases between them. The CDR3 covers 12 residues. Germline loops: CDR1 SGHDT, CDR2 YYEEEE. The CDR3 loop reads CASSWGVIGQFF. CDR3 DNA sequence: TGTGCCAGCAGCTGGGGGGTTATCGGGCAGTTCTTC.

This clonotype was seen ten or more times. This rearrangement joins TRBV15 to TRBJ1-4; possibly TRBD1 for D (6 bases). The CDR3 is made up of 18 amino acids. Germline CDR1 LNHNV, CDR2 YYDKDF (reference sequence). Trimming shortened V by 2 bases and J by 0 bases, and 16 bases separated the two germline ends. This CDR3 reads CATSRPRGLTSTNEKLFF. Here the CDR3 DNA reads TGTGCCACCAGCAGACCCAGGGGCCTAACCTCAACTAATGAAAAACTGTTTTTT.

This clonotype has ten or more counts. The chain uses TRBV12-3 or TRBV12-4 and TRBJ1-1; no clear D. The CDR3 contains 13 residues. V was cut by 3 bases and J by 4 bases, with 9 bases left in between. The CDR3 DNA follows: TGTGCCAGCAGTTTTCGAGCTTCCACTGAAGCTTTCTTT. Translated, it gives CASSFRASTEAFF.

This clonotype was observed many times. The CDR3 DNA sequence: TGTGCCAGCAGAAAGACCGGGACTAGCAGACAAGAGACCCAGTACTTC. As protein: CASRKTGTSRQETQYF. The rearrangement links TRBV6-5 to TRBJ2-5; TRBD2 agrees at 9 bases. The CDR3 consists of 16 residues. The J segment lost 2 bases and the V segment lost 6 bases, leaving 10 bases of the junction unmatched. CDR1 and CDR2 (germline): MNHEY, SVGAGI.

This clonotype came up many times. The chain combines TRBV27 with TRBJ2-7; D is perhaps TRBD1 or TRBD2 (5 bases each). The germline CDR1 and CDR2 sequences are MNHEY and SMNVEV (reference sequence). This CDR3 is built from 14 residues. The V end was cut by 0 bases, the J end by 5 bases, with 11 bases between. In DNA form, the CDR3 reads TGTGCCAGCAGTTTATCGCCAGGGACCCACGAGCAGTACTTC. Its translation is CASSLSPGTHEQYF.

At least ten counts were recorded for this clonotype. This rearrangement joins TRBV9 to TRBJ2-2, with 13 bases fitting TRBD2. V lost 0 bases and J lost 5; bases outside the gene matches: 1. The CDR3 runs to 16 residues. CDR1 is SGDLS and CDR2 is YYNGEE in the germline V gene. The CDR3 protein is CASSVGTSGGTGELFF. The CDR3 bases are TGTGCCAGCAGCGTAGGGACTAGCGGGGGTACCGGGGAGCTGTTTTTT.